This T cell receptor (beta chain) is from a study of liver allograft versus peripheral blood T cells. As for the study in general: Intrahepatic T cell receptor repertoires from transplanted livers were compared against repertoires in recipients' peripheral blood.

TCRdb fed the reads into MiXCR, producing one record per CDR3 protein. Here the sample spans 5,000 to 7,000 distinct CDR3 sequences, 15% to 20% being singletons. The germline gives CDR1 MDHEN, CDR2 SYDVKM. The CDR3 has 17 amino acids. V lost 5 bases, J lost 8 bases, and 27 bases lay in between. The TCR was taken from a human patient who had a liver transplant. The graft donor may have given rise to some T cells. The gene calls are TRBV28 and TRBJ1-2; D perhaps matches TRBD1 (5 bases). CDR3 sequence: CASSLITVRPGFYGYTF. The CDR3 nucleotides read TGTGCCAGCAGTCTAATAACGGTTCGCCCAGGGTTTTACGGCTACACCTTC.